One and the same sample provided the 27 T cell receptor beta chains below, sequenced in a study of cytomegalovirus exposure and HLA in healthy donors. The protocol was immunoSEQ multiplex PCR, while the TCRdb copy is restricted to in-frame clones and leaves out a portion. The sample shows more than 250,000 clones, 86% of them seen only once. The sample consisted of PBMCs. Every receptor here comes from a young woman in good health and CMV-seronegative.

The table lists this clone with a count of one. This sequence joins TRBV6-5 and TRBJ2-7; no clear D. CDR1 and CDR2 from the germline V gene are MNHEY and SVGAGI. CDR3 size: 15 residues. V lost 2 bases, J lost 0 bases, and 11 bases lay in between. This CDR3 is CASSYVTGLSYEQYF. CDR3 nucleotide sequence: TGTGCCAGCAGTTACGTGACGGGTCTCTCCTACGAGCAGTACTTC.

The chain couples TRBV27 to TRBJ1-5, with D unclear. There are 12 residues in the CDR3. CDR1 and CDR2 from the germline V gene are MNHEY and SMNVEV (reference sequence). Trimming took off 10 bases at V and 4 bases at J, with 11 bases between the two ends. This chain's CDR3 is CANPNRNQPQHF. In DNA form, the CDR3 reads TGTGCCAACCCTAATCGAAATCAGCCCCAGCATTTT.

Here the CDR3 DNA reads TGTGCCAGCAGTTTGGGTGGCCCAAGGGGCGCTTTCTATGGCTACACCTTC. As protein: CASSLGGPRGAFYGYTF. The chain is built from TRBV28 and TRBJ1-2; weak D call: TRBD1 (5 bases). Germline V gives CDR1 MDHEN, CDR2 SYDVKM. The CDR3 sequence is 17 residues long. V gave up 3 bases and J gave up 4 bases, with 21 bases separating them.

V gene TRBV5-1 combines with J gene TRBJ1-5; 7 bases are a match to TRBD1. There are 14 residues in the CDR3. Trimming at V came to 3 bases and at J to 4 bases, leaving 4 bases not matched to a gene. CDR1 SGHRS and CDR2 YFSETQ come from the germline V gene. DNA for the CDR3: TGCGCCAGCAGCTCGGGACAGTTGAATCAGCCCCAGCATTTT. It codes for CASSSGQLNQPQHF.

The V call is TRBV19, the J call TRBJ1-5; 11 bases are shared with TRBD1. The CDR3 is 12 residues long. Germline lookup yields CDR1 LNHDA and CDR2 SQIVND (reference sequence). V shed 10 bases, J shed 7 bases, and the junction held 3 bases outside the gene matches. The DNA for the CDR3 is TGTGCCATAGGACAGGGGGCCCAGCCCCAGCATTTT. Translated: CAIGQGAQPQHF.

The chain couples TRBV6-5 to TRBJ2-7; no clear D. The CDR3 runs to 15 residues. Germline V lookup: CDR1 MNHEY, CDR2 SVGAGI. Between the trimmed V and J ends, which lost 0 bases and 1 base, there was a span of 10 bases. CDR3: CASSYSYTTSYEQYF. DNA for the CDR3: TGTGCCAGCAGTTACTCCTACACTACGTCCTACGAGCAGTACTTC.

This rearrangement joins TRBV6-5 to TRBJ2-1; TRBD2 aligns across 12 bases. V shed 3 bases, J shed 7 bases, and the junction held 7 bases outside the gene matches. The CDR3 is made up of 16 amino acids. Germline CDR1 is MNHEY and CDR2 is SVGAGI. CDR3 nucleotide sequence: TGTGCCAGCAGTTATCTAGCGGGAGGGCGTGAAAATGAGCAGTTCTTC. Amino acid sequence: CASSYLAGGRENEQFF.

The V gene is TRBV27, the J gene TRBJ2-5; a weak D match, TRBD2 (6 bases). Gene TRBJ2-7 matches the end of the DNA better, so the J call may be wrong. The CDR3 contains 16 residues. Germline V gene data show CDR1 as MNHEY and CDR2 as SMNVEV (reference sequence). The CDR3 protein is CASSSSTGTLSYEQYF. CDR3 nucleotides: TGTGCCAGCAGTTCGTCTACCGGGACTCTCTCCTACGAGCAGTACTTC.

The chain couples TRBV28 to TRBJ2-3, with 11 bases matching TRBD2. Germline CDR1 MDHEN, CDR2 SYDVKM. V trimming: 5 bases; J trimming: 2 bases; junction bases outside the gene matches: 12. The CDR3 is 18 amino acids. CDR3 protein: CASSTIKPTSGVTDTQYF. The CDR3 DNA follows: TGTGCCAGCAGTACCATAAAGCCGACTAGCGGGGTCACAGATACGCAGTATTTT.

Of note for this clone: Other DNA sequences in the sample encode the same CDR3. V is TRBV27 and J is TRBJ2-5; the match to TRBD2 covers 7 bases. The CDR3 has 12 amino acids. V lost 5 bases and J lost 5; bases outside the gene matches: 2. The V gene's germline CDR1 is MNHEY and CDR2 SMNVEV (reference sequence). In DNA, the CDR3 is TGTGCCAGCAGTGAGGGAGGGGAGACCCAGTACTTC. Translation gives CASSEGGETQYF.

This clone was seen repeatedly, ten times or more. The J gene is TRBJ2-1, the V gene TRBV4-2, with 11 bases that match TRBD2. CDR3 length equals 15 residues. Germline trimming cut 5 bases from V and 3 bases from J; bases unmatched to any gene: 3. Germline V gene lookup returns CDR1 LGHNA and CDR2 YNFKEQ. DNA for the CDR3: TGTGCCAGCAGCGCGGGACTAGCGGACTACAATGAGCAGTTCTTC. As protein: CASSAGLADYNEQFF.

This clone was counted only a few times. The chain couples TRBV7-9 to TRBJ1-1, with D maybe TRBD1 (5 bases). V was clipped by 4 bases and J by 1 base, with 10 bases between them. This CDR3 comprises 14 residues. The germline gives CDR1 SEHNR, CDR2 FQNEAQ (reference sequence). The DNA of the CDR3 is TGTGCCAGCAGCTCCAGGACAACGAACACTGAAGCTTTCTTT. Translation gives CASSSRTTNTEAFF.

The rearrangement links TRBV9 to TRBJ2-3; D is unresolved. The germline gives CDR1 SGDLS, CDR2 YYNGEE. The CDR3 sequence is 13 residues long. V was shortened by 0 bases and J by 5 bases, with 7 bases between the two germline ends. CDR3 residues: CASSVATQDTQYF. For the CDR3, the DNA is TGTGCCAGCAGCGTAGCTACCCAAGATACGCAGTATTTT. The whole variable domain, filled in from reference TRBV9 and TRBJ2-3, reads DSGVTQTPKHLITATGQRVTLRCSPRSGDLSVYWYQQSLDQGLQFLIQYYNGEERAKGNILERFSAQQFPDLHSELNLSSLELGDSALYFCASSVATQDTQYFGPGTRLTVL.

The V and J genes are TRBV15 and TRBJ2-7; TRBD2 is a possible D gene (6 bases). CDR1 is LNHNV, CDR2 YYDKDF, per germline (reference sequence). The CDR3 covers 13 residues. V lost 4 bases, J lost 6 bases, and 13 bases lay in between. CDR3 protein: CATSMTSAAEQYF. The CDR3 DNA is TGTGCCACCAGCATGACTAGTGCGGCCGAGCAGTACTTC.

This chain's CDR3 is CASLLADSYEQYF. The CDR3 nucleotides read TGTGCCAGCCTACTAGCGGACTCCTACGAGCAGTACTTC. The V and J genes are TRBV2 and TRBJ2-7; 8 bases line up with TRBD2. This CDR3 is built from 13 residues. V lost 8 bases to trimming and J lost 0 bases; unmatched junction nucleotides: 3. Germline lookup yields CDR1 SNHLY and CDR2 FYNNEI.

The chain employs TRBV6-1 and TRBJ2-3, with TRBD2 matching 10 bases. The CDR3 extends over 15 amino acids. The V gene's germline CDR1 is MNHNS and CDR2 SASEGT. V lost 4 bases and J lost 4; bases outside the gene matches: 5. CDR3 loop: CASSGASGSPDTQYF. CDR3 DNA: TGTGCCAGCAGTGGGGCTAGCGGGAGTCCAGATACGCAGTATTTT.

This clone was observed a single time. The chain has TRBV27 and TRBJ1-1; 10 bases line up with TRBD1. The CDR3 length is 18 residues. Germline V CDR1 and CDR2: MNHEY, SMNVEV (reference sequence). V was pared by 5 bases and J by 2 bases, with 14 bases of the junction left unmatched. This chain's CDR3 is CASSALWDRGGPNTEAFF. CDR3 coding DNA: TGTGCCAGCAGTGCACTATGGGACAGGGGAGGCCCTAACACTGAAGCTTTCTTT.

This clone was recorded once. The CDR3 sequence is CASSQEQGSGQPQHF. Written as DNA, the CDR3 is TGTGCCAGCAGCCAAGAGCAGGGCAGCGGGCAGCCCCAGCATTTT. The chain joins TRBV4-2 to TRBJ1-5; D is perhaps TRBD1 (5 bases). The germline CDR1 and CDR2 sequences are LGHNA and YNFKEQ. V was clipped by 0 bases and J by 7 bases, with 13 bases between them. The CDR3 loop spans 15 amino acids.

The rearrangement links TRBV27 to TRBJ2-1, with 7 positions matching TRBD1. Germline V CDR1 and CDR2: MNHEY, SMNVEV (reference sequence). V shed 5 bases, J shed 4 bases, and the junction held 8 bases outside the gene matches. The CDR3 sequence is 15 residues long. CDR3 sequence reads: CASSRAGTAYNEQFF. The CDR3 DNA is TGTGCCAGCAGTCGCGCCGGGACAGCTTACAATGAGCAGTTCTTC.

The rearrangement uses TRBV7-9 and TRBJ2-7; D may be TRBD1 (5 bases). V gave up 5 bases and J gave up 6 bases, with 14 bases separating them. Germline V gene data show CDR1 as SEHNR and CDR2 as FQNEAQ (reference sequence). CDR3 size: 13 residues. CDR3 in amino acids: CASSRAFQGEQYF. In nucleotides, the CDR3 is TGTGCCAGCAGCCGCGCATTCCAGGGCGAGCAGTACTTC.

With respect to this clone: The same CDR3 is also encoded by other DNA sequences in this sample. The chain joins TRBV28 to TRBJ1-4; 7 bases are shared with TRBD1. This CDR3 has 12 amino acids. V shed 7 bases and J 5 bases; nucleotides not matched to a gene: 1. Germline CDR1 reads MDHEN; CDR2 reads SYDVKM. The CDR3 sequence: CASTGGNEKLFF. As DNA, the CDR3 is TGTGCCAGCACAGGGGGGAATGAAAAACTGTTTTTT.

V usage is TRBV9 and J usage is TRBJ1-1; possibly TRBD1 for D (6 bases). Germline loops: CDR1 SGDLS, CDR2 YYNGEE. V lost 4 bases and J 11 bases, leaving 15 bases between the germline ends. The CDR3 consists of 12 residues. The CDR3 DNA is TGTGCCAGCAGCCCAGACAGGTTGGGCGCTTTCTTT. Protein: CASSPDRLGAFF.

The chain recombines TRBV29-1 with TRBJ2-3; D not certain. V was trimmed by 6 bases and J by 0 bases, leaving 4 bases between them. Germline V gene lookup returns CDR1 SQVTM and CDR2 ANQGSEA. This CDR3 region has 11 residues. The DNA for the CDR3 is TGCAGCGTCACAAGCACAGATACGCAGTATTTT. It yields the protein CSVTSTDTQYF.

This CDR3 is CASSSGGLRGEKLFF. In DNA form, the CDR3 reads TGTGCCAGCAGTTCCGGAGGCCTCCGGGGGGAAAAACTGTTTTTT. The V gene is TRBV2, the J gene TRBJ1-4; tentatively, D is TRBD1 (5 bases). The germline V gene encodes CDR1 SNHLY and CDR2 FYNNEI. V lost 5 bases to trimming and J lost 8 bases, with 18 bases between them. This CDR3 contains 15 residues. Complete variable domain (other parts from reference TRBV2 and TRBJ1-4): EPEVTQTPSHQVTQMGQEVILRCVPISNHLYFYWYRQILGQKVEFLVSFYNNEISEKSEIFDDQFSVERPDGSNFTLKIRSTKLEDSAMYFCASSSGGLRGEKLFFGSGTQLSVL.

The chain links TRBV7-3 to TRBJ2-3, with 7 bases identical to TRBD2. Losses at the gene ends were 3 bases for V and 5 bases for J; bases not matched to a gene: 5. This CDR3 is built from 14 residues. Germline-derived CDR1 and CDR2 are SGHTA and FQGTGA. Here the CDR3 reads CASSFGLGGDTQYF. The CDR3 DNA follows: TGTGCCAGCAGCTTTGGACTAGGCGGAGATACGCAGTATTTT.

The chain links TRBV2 to TRBJ1-1; 7 bases map to TRBD1. CDR1 is SNHLY and CDR2 is FYNNEI in the germline V gene. CDR3 size: 14 residues. The junction had 8 bases not matched to a gene; V was cut back by 7 bases and J by 3 bases. The CDR3, as DNA: TGTGCCAGCACCCCTCAGGGGGATTACACTGAAGCTTTCTTT. This codes for CASTPQGDYTEAFF.

This clone has a count of ten or more. The V call is TRBV5-6, the J call TRBJ1-2; 8 bases agree with TRBD1. With V trimmed by 3 bases and J by 7 bases, 11 bases remained unmatched. Germline V CDR1 and CDR2: SGHDT, YYEEEE. This CDR3 is built from 15 residues. This CDR3 reads CASSYPTGVGSGYTF. For the CDR3, the DNA is TGTGCCAGCAGCTACCCGACAGGGGTGGGTAGTGGCTACACCTTC.